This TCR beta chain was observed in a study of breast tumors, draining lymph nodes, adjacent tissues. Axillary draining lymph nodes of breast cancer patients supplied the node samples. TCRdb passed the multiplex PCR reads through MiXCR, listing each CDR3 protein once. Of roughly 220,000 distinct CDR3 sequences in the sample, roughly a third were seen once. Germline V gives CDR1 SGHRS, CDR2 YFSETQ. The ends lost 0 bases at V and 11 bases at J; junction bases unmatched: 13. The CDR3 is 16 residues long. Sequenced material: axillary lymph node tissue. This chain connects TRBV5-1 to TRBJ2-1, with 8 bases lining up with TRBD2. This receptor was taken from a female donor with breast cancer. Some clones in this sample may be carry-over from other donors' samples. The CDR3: CASSLEPNSGIRQQFF. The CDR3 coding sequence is TGCGCCAGCAGCTTGGAGCCGAATAGCGGGATTAGACAGCAGTTCTTC. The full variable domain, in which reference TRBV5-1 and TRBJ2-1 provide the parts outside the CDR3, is KAGVTQTPRYLIKTRGQQVTLSCSPISGHRSVSWYQQTPGQGLQFLFEYFSETQRNKGNFPGRFSGRQFSNSRSEMNVSTLELGDSALYLCASSLEPNSGIRQQFFGPGTRLTVL.